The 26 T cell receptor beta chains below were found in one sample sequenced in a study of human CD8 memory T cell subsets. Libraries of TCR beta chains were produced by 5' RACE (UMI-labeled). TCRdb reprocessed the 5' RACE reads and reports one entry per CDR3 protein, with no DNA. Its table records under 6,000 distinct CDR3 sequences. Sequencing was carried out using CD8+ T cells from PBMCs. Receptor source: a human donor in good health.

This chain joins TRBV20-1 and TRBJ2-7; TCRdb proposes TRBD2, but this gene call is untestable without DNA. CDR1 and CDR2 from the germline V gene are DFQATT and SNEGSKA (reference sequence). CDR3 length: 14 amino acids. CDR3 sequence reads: CSASGGVELYEQYF.

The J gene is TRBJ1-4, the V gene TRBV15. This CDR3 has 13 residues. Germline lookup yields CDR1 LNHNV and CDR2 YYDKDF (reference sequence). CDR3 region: CATSREVHEKLFF. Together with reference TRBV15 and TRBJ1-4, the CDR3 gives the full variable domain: DAMVIQNPRYQVTQFGKPVTLSCSQTLNHNVMYWYQQKSSQAPKLLFHYYDKDFNNEADTPDNFQSRRPNTSFCFLDIRSPGLGDTAMYLCATSREVHEKLFFGSGTQLSVL.

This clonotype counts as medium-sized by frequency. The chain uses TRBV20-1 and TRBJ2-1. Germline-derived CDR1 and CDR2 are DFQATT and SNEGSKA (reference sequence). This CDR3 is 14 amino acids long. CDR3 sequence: CSARDRSDVGEQFF.

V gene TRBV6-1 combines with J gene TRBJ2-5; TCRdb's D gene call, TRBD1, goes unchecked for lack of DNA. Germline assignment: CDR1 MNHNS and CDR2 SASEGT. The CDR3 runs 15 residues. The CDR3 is CASSEARGTMETQYF.

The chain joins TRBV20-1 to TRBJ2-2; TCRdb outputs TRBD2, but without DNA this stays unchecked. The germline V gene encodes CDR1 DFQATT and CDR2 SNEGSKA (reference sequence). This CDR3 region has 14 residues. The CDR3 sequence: CSARWDSNTGELFF.

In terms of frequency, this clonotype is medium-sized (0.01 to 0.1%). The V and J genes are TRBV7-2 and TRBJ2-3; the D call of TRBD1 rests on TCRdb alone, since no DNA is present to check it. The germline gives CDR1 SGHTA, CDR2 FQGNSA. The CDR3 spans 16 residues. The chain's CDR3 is CASSATGALRTDTQYF.

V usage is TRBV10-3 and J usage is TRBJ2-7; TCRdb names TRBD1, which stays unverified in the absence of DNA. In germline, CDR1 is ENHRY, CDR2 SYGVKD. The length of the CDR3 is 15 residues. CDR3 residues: CAISESPDSSYEQYF.

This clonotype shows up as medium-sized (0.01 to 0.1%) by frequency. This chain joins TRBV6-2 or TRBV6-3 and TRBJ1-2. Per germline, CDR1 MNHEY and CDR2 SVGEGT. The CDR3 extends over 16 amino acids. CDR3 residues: CASSYSMEGIHYGYTF.

CDR3: CASSEGDRGHSNQPQHF. The chain has TRBV12-3 or TRBV12-4 and TRBJ1-5; as DNA is missing, the TRBD1 call by TCRdb cannot be tested. The CDR3 has 17 residues.

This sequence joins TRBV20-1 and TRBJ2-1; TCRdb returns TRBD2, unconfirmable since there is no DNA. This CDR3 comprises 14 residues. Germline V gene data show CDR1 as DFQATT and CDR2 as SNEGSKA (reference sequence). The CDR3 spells CSASGSGSVNEQFF.

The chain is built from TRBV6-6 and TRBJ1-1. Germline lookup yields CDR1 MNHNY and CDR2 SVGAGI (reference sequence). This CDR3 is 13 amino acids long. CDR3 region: CASSATENTEAFF.

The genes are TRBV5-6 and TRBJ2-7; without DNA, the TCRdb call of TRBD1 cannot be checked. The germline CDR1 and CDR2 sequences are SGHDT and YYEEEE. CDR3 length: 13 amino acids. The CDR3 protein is CASSPQGAYEQYF.

This chain's CDR3 is CASSESAGTNYGYTF. V is TRBV6-4 and J is TRBJ1-2. CDR1 MRHNA and CDR2 SNTAGT come from the germline V gene. CDR3 length: 15 residues.

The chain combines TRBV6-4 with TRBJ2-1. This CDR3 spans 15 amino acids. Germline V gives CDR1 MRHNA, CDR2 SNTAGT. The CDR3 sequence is CASSGEGGSYNEQFF.

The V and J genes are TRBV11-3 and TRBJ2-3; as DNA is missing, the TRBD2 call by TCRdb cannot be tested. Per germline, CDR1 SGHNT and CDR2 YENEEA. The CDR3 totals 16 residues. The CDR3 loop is CASSLDAGGGTDTQYF.

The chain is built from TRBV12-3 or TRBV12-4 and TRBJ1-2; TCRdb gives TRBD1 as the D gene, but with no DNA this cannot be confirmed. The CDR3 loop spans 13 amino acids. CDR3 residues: CASSGTLLGGYTF.

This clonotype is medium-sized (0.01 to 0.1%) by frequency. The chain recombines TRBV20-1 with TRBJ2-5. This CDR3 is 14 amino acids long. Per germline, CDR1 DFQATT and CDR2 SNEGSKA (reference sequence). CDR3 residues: CSARDSGSTETQYF.

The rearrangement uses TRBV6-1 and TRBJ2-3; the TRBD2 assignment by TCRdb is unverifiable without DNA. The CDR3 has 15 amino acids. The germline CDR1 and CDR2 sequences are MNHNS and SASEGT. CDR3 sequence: CASHGGMSETDTQYF.

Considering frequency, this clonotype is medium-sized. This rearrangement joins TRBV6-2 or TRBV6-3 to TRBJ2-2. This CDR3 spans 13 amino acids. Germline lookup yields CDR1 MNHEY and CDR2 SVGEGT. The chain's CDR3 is CASTPADTGELFF.

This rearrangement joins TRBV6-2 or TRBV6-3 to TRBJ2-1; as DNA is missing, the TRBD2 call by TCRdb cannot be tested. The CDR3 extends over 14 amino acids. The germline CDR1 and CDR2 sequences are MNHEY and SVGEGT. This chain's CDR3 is CASSRLEGYNEQFF.

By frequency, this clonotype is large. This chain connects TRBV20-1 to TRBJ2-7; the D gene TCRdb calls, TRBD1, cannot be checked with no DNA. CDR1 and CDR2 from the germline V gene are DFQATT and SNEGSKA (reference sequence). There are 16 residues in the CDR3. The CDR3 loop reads CSASFRDRGLSYEQYF.

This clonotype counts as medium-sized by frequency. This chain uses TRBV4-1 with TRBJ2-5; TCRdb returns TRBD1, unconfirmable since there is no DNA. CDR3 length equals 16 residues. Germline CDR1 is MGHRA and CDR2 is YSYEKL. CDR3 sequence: CASSQDPPGGGETQYF.

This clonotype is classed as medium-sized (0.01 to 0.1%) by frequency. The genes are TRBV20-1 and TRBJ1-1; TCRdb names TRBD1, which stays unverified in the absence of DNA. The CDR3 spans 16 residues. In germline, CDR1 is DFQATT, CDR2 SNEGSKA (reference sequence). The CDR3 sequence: CSARDGAGGSDTEAFF.

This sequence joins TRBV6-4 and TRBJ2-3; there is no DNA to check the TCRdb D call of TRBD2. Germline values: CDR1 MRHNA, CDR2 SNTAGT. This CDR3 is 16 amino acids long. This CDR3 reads CASSDSVTSGSNTQYF.

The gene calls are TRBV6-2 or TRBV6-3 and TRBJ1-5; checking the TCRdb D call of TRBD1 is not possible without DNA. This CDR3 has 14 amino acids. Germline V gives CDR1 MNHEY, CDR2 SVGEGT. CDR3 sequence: CASSLGQAHQPQHF.

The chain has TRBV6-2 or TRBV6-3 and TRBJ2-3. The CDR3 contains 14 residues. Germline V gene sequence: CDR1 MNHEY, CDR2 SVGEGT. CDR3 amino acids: CASSLAETTDTQYF.